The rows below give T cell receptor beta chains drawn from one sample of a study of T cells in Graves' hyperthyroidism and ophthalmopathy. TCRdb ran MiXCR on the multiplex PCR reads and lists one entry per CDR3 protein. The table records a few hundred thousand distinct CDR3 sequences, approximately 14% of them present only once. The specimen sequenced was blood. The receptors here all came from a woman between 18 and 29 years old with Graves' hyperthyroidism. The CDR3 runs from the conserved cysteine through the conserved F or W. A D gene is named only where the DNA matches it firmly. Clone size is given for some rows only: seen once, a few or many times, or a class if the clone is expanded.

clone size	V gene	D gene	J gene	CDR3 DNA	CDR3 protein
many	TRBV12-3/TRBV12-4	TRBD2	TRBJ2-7	TGTGCCAGCAGGGGCGGACTAGCGAATTACGAGCAGTACTTC	CASRGGLANYEQYF
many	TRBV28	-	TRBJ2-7	TGTGCCAGCAGCCCCAGGCTCGGGGCTTTCTACGAGCAGTACTTC	CASSPRLGAFYEQYF
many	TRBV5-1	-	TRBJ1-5	TGCGCCAGCAGCTTGGCGGGCAGGAACGATCAGCCCCAGCATTTT	CASSLAGRNDQPQHF
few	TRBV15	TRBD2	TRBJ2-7	TGTGCCACAACTAGCGGGAGGAGCTCCTACGAGCAGTACTTC	CATTSGRSSYEQYF
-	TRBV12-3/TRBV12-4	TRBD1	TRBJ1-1	TGTGCCAGCAGTAAGACAGGGTTTCAGACTGAAGCTTTCTTT	CASSKTGFQTEAFF
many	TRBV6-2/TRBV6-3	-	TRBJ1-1	TGTGCCAGCAGTTACCTGAAGGGCACTGAAGCTTTCTTT	CASSYLKGTEAFF
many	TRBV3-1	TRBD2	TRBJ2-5	TGTGCCAGCAGCGTTCAAGCGGGGGGGCCGGTCGAGACCCAGTACTTC	CASSVQAGGPVETQYF
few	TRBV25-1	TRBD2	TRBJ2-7	TGTGCCAGCAGTGAATTTAGCGGGATCGGCGAGCAGTACTTC	CASSEFSGIGEQYF
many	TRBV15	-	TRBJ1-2	TGTGCCACCAGCAGAGACTCGCCAGGGGTAGACTATGGCTACACCTTC	CATSRDSPGVDYGYTF
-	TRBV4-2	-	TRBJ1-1	TGTGCCAGCGGAGACATGAACACTGAAGCTTTCTTT	CASGDMNTEAFF
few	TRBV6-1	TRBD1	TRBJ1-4	TGTGCCAGCAGGGGAGCAGGGGGCCAGAGGGAAAAACTGTTTTTT	CASRGAGGQREKLFF
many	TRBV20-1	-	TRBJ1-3	TGCAGTGCTAGGAACCGAGGGGATTTAAGCTCTGGAAACACCATATATTTT	CSARNRGDLSSGNTIYF
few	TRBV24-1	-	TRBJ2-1	TGTGCCACCAGTGATTCGGGACTTTCCAATGAGCAGTTCTTC	CATSDSGLSNEQFF
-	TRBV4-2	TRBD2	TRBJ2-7	TGTGCCAGCAGCCAAGTTTTCCCTAGCGGGAGCTGGGAGCAGTACTTC	CASSQVFPSGSWEQYF
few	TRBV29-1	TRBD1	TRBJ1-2	TGCAGCGTTGAAATCCTCACACCCGGGACAGTAAGACTAGGTGGCTACACCTTC	CSVEILTPGTVRLGGYTF
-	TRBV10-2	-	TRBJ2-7	TGCGCCAGCAAGTTAGCGAATCCCTACGAGCAGTACTTC	CASKLANPYEQYF
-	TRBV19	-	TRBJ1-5	TGTGCCAGTGGGCCTGTCCCTAGCAATCAGCCCCAGCATTTT	CASGPVPSNQPQHF
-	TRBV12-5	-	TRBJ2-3	TGTGCTAGTGGTGACCAGGGGTTGACAGATACGCAGTATTTT	CASGDQGLTDTQYF
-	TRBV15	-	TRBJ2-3	TGTGCCACCAGCACCTCCACCCCTCTACCAGATACGCAGTATTTT	CATSTSTPLPDTQYF
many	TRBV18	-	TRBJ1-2	TGTGCCAGCTCACCACCGACTCCCGGGTACTATGGCTACACCTTC	CASSPPTPGYYGYTF
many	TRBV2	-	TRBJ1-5	TGTGCCAGCATGAGGGCCGGGGTTGACAGAGCTCAGCCCCAGCATTTT	CASMRAGVDRAQPQHF
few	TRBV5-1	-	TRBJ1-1	TGCGCCAGCAGCTTGGGCTTCGGGACAATGAACACTGAAGCTTTCTTT	CASSLGFGTMNTEAFF
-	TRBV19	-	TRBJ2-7	TGTGCCAGTAGAGGAGCGGGCCGCTCCTACGAGCAGTACTTC	CASRGAGRSYEQYF
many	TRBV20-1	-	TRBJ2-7	TGCAGTGCTAGAGTCAAGACGGGAGTGGGCGAGCAGTACTTC	CSARVKTGVGEQYF
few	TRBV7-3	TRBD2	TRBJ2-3	TGTGCCAGCAGCTCAAGGCGGGAGGGCACAGATACGCAGTATTTT	CASSSRREGTDTQYF
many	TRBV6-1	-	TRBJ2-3	TGTGCCAGCAGTTCTGCCCTGAAGCTCCATGATACGCAGTATTTT	CASSSALKLHDTQYF
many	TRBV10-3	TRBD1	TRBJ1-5	TGTGCCATCAGTCCCGACAGGGACAGGCCCCAGCATTTT	CAISPDRDRPQHF
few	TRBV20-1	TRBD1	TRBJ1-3	TGCAGTGCTAACAGGGGGCCGGGAAACACCATATATTTT	CSANRGPGNTIYF
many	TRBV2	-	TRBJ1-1	TGTGCCAGCAGGGGGACCAGTCCAACTGAAGCTTTCTTT	CASRGTSPTEAFF
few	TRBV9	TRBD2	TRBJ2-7	TGTGCCAGCAGCGCTAGCGGGAGGGCCGGGTACGAGCAGTACTTC	CASSASGRAGYEQYF
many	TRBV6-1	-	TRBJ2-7	TGTGCCACACCCCCCAGGGACCACCCGTGGGAGCAGTACTTC	CATPPRDHPWEQYF
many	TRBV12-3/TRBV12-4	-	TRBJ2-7	TGTGCCAGCAGTTTTAGGAGGGGGGTCGAGCAGTACTTC	CASSFRRGVEQYF
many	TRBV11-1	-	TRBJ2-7	TGTGCCAGCAGCTTAGCGCTTCGCAGGGTTGGCGAGCAGTACTTC	CASSLALRRVGEQYF
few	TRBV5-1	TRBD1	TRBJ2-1	TGCGCCAGCAGCCAGGACAGGGTACTTGGTGAGCAGTTCTTC	CASSQDRVLGEQFF
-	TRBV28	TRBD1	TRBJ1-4	TGTGCCAGCAGTTTGACTCCGGGACAGATTAATGAAAAACTGTTTTTT	CASSLTPGQINEKLFF